This TCR beta chain was observed in a study of T cells in Graves' hyperthyroidism and ophthalmopathy. The patients, who ranged from 18 to 65 in age, presented with newly diagnosed hyperthyroidism lasting under 2 months. Clinical symptoms, serum thyroxine and TRAb, thyroid ultrasound and orbital computed tomography together formed the diagnostic basis. An approximately 9.4 ml volume of fresh peripheral blood provided the PBMCs. J lost 14 bases, V lost 3 bases, and 6 bases had no gene match. There are 12 residues in the CDR3. Germline CDR1 and CDR2: LGHDT and YNNKEL (reference sequence). Amplification of TCR beta CDR3 regions used RNA as the template. A first-round RT-PCR of the TCR CDR3 used the HTBI primer set. TCRdb re-derived calls from the multiplex PCR reads in MiXCR, one entry per CDR3 protein. Of 370,000 or so distinct CDR3 sequences listed, 20% to 30% are singletons.

Specimen: blood. V and J are TRBV3-1 and TRBJ2-1, with TRBD2 matching 8 bases. The receptor's source is a middle-aged man with Graves' hyperthyroidism. The CDR3 DNA follows: TGTGCCAGCAGCCACCGGGAGGGCAAGGAGTTCTTC. Translating gives CASSHREGKEFF.